The present T cell receptor (beta chain) was sequenced within a study of early T cells in non-severe SARS-CoV-2 infection. Overall study context: Sequencing input comprised bulk RNA from unsorted whole blood; chain pairing was not available.

Study observations and caveats: There was a bias toward anti-spike CD8 responses in VDJdb matching, which missed private and CD4 specificities.

V lost 0 bases and J lost 2, with 5 bases in between. There are 13 residues in the CDR3. CDR1 is KGHSH and CDR2 is LQKENI in the germline V gene. This clonotype turned up a few times. The antigen remains unidentified. The TCR library protocol was used to attach unique molecular identifiers. These identifiers were attached to individual cDNA molecules. Using its own MiXCR run on the 5' RACE reads, TCRdb lists one record per CDR3 protein. Of 60,000 to 85,000 distinct CDR3 sequences in the sample, roughly a sixth were seen once. Sequencing was carried out using whole blood. This rearrangement joins TRBV18 to TRBJ2-7; no clear D. The receptor was isolated from an adult who was a healthcare worker with PCR-confirmed SARS-CoV-2 infection or an uninfected control (not recorded which). As DNA, the CDR3 is TGTGCCAGCTCACCACCGACCACCTACGAGCAGTACTTC. It encodes CASSPPTTYEQYF.